The 21 T cell receptor beta chains listed next were all sequenced from one sample in a study of blood T cell repertoires in COVID-19. Clones were read by immunoSEQ multiplex PCR, and TCRdb kept only the in-frame ones, dropping some. The sample has 60,000 or so clones; approximately 80% are singletons. The sequenced material came from peripheral blood. The source of these receptors is a woman of 80 years or more with acute or convalescent COVID-19.

This chain uses TRBV7-8 with TRBJ2-1; 7 nucleotides match TRBD1. The CDR3 spans 16 residues. J gave up 5 bases and V 2 bases, and 9 bases lay outside the gene matches. CDR1 is SGHVS, CDR2 FQNEAQ, per germline. The CDR3 protein is CASSLPWTGENNEQFF. The DNA of the CDR3 is TGTGCCAGCAGCTTACCCTGGACAGGTGAGAACAATGAGCAGTTCTTC. The variable domain in full, completed from reference TRBV7-8 and TRBJ2-1, reads GAGVSQSPRYKVAKRGQDVALRCDPISGHVSLFWYQQALGQGPEFLTYFQNEAQLDKSGLPSDRFFAERPEGSVSTLKIQRTQQEDSAVYLCASSLPWTGENNEQFFGPGTRLTVL.

The rearrangement joins TRBV7-8 to TRBJ1-6, with TRBD1 matching 8 bases. CDR1 and CDR2 (germline): SGHVS, FQNEAQ. The CDR3 has 16 residues. V lost 5 bases and J lost 4; bases outside the gene matches: 7. The CDR3 DNA reads as TGTGCCAGCAGCCTACAGGGGGGGGATTATAATTCACCCCTCCACTTT. Its protein is CASSLQGGDYNSPLHF.

This clone was seen a few times. The chain couples TRBV6-5 to TRBJ1-3; the D gene is possibly TRBD1 (5 bases). V lost 2 bases and J 0 bases, leaving 8 bases between the germline ends. This CDR3 contains 15 residues. Germline values: CDR1 MNHEY, CDR2 SVGAGI. CDR3 in DNA: TGTGCCAGCAGTTACGGGGCGTCCTCTGGAAACACCATATATTTT. Protein: CASSYGASSGNTIYF.

The CDR3 DNA sequence: TGTGCCACCAGCAGAGATCCTGGGCGGGGGGGCCTGAATACGCAGTATTTT. Translating gives CATSRDPGRGGLNTQYF. V is TRBV15 and J is TRBJ2-3, with 9 bases matching TRBD2. CDR3 length equals 17 residues. With 0 bases clipped from V and 7 bases from J, the junction kept 11 bases outside the gene matches. Germline lookup yields CDR1 LNHNV and CDR2 YYDKDF (reference sequence).

This clone appeared a few times. The chain has TRBV28 and TRBJ1-2; D possibly corresponds to TRBD1 (5 bases). Trimming cost V 6 bases and J 2 bases, with 7 bases left between them. There are 12 residues in the CDR3. Per the germline V gene, CDR1 is MDHEN and CDR2 is SYDVKM. CDR3 in DNA: TGTGCCAGCAGAGCAGGGAACTATGGCTACACCTTC. It codes for CASRAGNYGYTF.

This chain uses TRBV5-1 with TRBJ2-7; 8 bases map to TRBD1. Trimming at V came to 3 bases and at J to 1 base, leaving 0 bases not matched to a gene. The CDR3 contains 13 residues. Germline CDR1 and CDR2: SGHRS and YFSETQ. CDR3 in amino acids: CASSWDRSYEQYF. In DNA, the CDR3 is TGCGCCAGCAGCTGGGACAGGTCCTACGAGCAGTACTTC.

The chain employs TRBV19 and TRBJ1-1; D is perhaps TRBD1 (5 bases). The CDR3 runs to 13 residues. Trimming took off 3 bases at V and 5 bases at J, with 10 bases between the two ends. CDR1 is LNHDA and CDR2 is SQIVND in the germline V gene (reference sequence). Here the CDR3 reads CASSITGGTEAFF. CDR3 coding DNA: TGTGCCAGTAGTATCACGGGGGGGACTGAAGCTTTCTTT.

This clone was counted only a few times. The rearrangement uses TRBV4-1 and TRBJ1-2; D call uncertain. The CDR3 totals 15 residues. The V gene's germline CDR1 is MGHRA and CDR2 YSYEKL. With 0 bases removed from V and 4 bases from J, the gap between germline ends came to 12 bases. The CDR3 spells CASSQDQTLSYGYTF. The CDR3 DNA is TGCGCCAGCAGCCAAGACCAAACGCTGAGCTATGGCTACACCTTC.

This chain connects TRBV2 to TRBJ2-2; D may be TRBD1 (6 bases). The CDR3 runs to 12 residues. CDR1 is SNHLY and CDR2 is FYNNEI in the germline V gene. The ends were cut back, 7 bases at V and 5 bases at J, with 8 bases in the middle. The CDR3 coding sequence is TGTGCCAGCACCCAGGGGACCGGGGAGCTGTTTTTT. It yields the protein CASTQGTGELFF.

The chain recombines TRBV30 with TRBJ1-4, with D possibly matching TRBD1 (6 bases). V was shortened by 0 bases and J by 7 bases, with 9 bases between the two germline ends. CDR1 is GTSNPN and CDR2 is SVGIG in the germline V gene (reference sequence). This CDR3 is built from 13 residues. This CDR3 is CAWSVGGLEKLFF. CDR3 nucleotide sequence: TGTGCCTGGAGTGTCGGGGGGCTTGAAAAACTGTTTTTT.

This clone was recorded only once. The rearrangement uses TRBV2 and TRBJ1-4; no reliable D call. Trimming stripped 0 bases from V and 7 bases from J, with 9 bases between. The CDR3 has 14 residues. Per the germline V gene, CDR1 is SNHLY and CDR2 is FYNNEI. The CDR3 loop reads CASSEALPGEKLFF. DNA of the CDR3: TGTGCCAGCAGTGAAGCGCTCCCGGGTGAAAAACTGTTTTTT.

CDR3 region: CASSLKQMNTEAFF. Written as DNA, the CDR3 is TGTGCCAGCAGCTTGAAACAGATGAACACTGAAGCTTTCTTT. The gene calls are TRBV5-5 and TRBJ1-1, with D hard to call. This CDR3 has 14 amino acids. V lost 1 base and J 0 bases, leaving 7 bases between the germline ends. CDR1 SGHKS and CDR2 YYEKEE come from the germline V gene (reference sequence).

This clone showed up just a few times. The chain recombines TRBV21-1 with TRBJ1-5. TRBV21-1 is a recognized pseudogene. The CDR3 length is 16 residues. CDR3 protein: CASSKGPVGDAQPQHF. The DNA for the CDR3 is TGTGCCAGCAGCAAAGGGCCAGTCGGGGATGCTCAGCCCCAGCATTTT.

The chain joins TRBV3-1 (or the pseudogene TRBV3-2) to TRBJ1-3; TRBD1 matches at 11 bases. J lost 1 base, V lost 8 bases, and 1 base had no gene match. Germline V gene sequence: CDR1 LGHDT, CDR2 YNNKEL (reference sequence). The CDR3 sequence is 14 residues long. CDR3 sequence: CASGQGASGNTIYF. DNA of the CDR3: TGTGCCAGCGGACAGGGGGCTTCTGGAAACACCATATATTTT.

This chain uses TRBV11-3 with TRBJ2-7, with a tentative D call TRBD1 (5 bases). This CDR3 comprises 14 residues. The V gene's germline CDR1 is SGHNT and CDR2 YENEEA. V was pared by 3 bases and J by 5 bases, with 14 bases between. The CDR3 DNA reads TGTGCCAGCAGCTTGTTTTCCAGGGCGAACGAGCAGTACTTC. Amino acids: CASSLFSRANEQYF.

The chain is built from TRBV5-1 and TRBJ2-7; D uncertain. CDR1 and CDR2 (germline): SGHRS, YFSETQ. V gave up 0 bases and J gave up 2 bases, with 9 bases separating them. The CDR3 runs 14 residues. The CDR3 loop reads CASSLAGTPYEQYF. In DNA, the CDR3 is TGCGCCAGCAGCTTGGCAGGAACCCCCTACGAGCAGTACTTC.

The chain uses TRBV5-1 and TRBJ1-5; D is undetermined. The germline CDR1 and CDR2 sequences are SGHRS and YFSETQ. CDR3 length: 14 amino acids. V dropped 2 bases and J dropped 4 bases, with 10 bases sitting between them. CDR3 bases: TGCGCCAGCAGCTTCGGCGGGATTAATCAGCCCCAGCATTTT. It encodes CASSFGGINQPQHF.

This chain joins TRBV19 and TRBJ1-1, with a possible D match to TRBD1 (6 bases). The length of the CDR3 is 13 residues. CDR1 and CDR2 from the germline V gene are LNHDA and SQIVND (reference sequence). V shed 8 bases and J shed 4 bases, with 14 bases lying between them. The CDR3 region is CASSLGGLTEAFF. The CDR3, as DNA: TGTGCCAGTTCCCTCGGGGGGCTCACTGAAGCTTTCTTT.

This sequence joins TRBV19 and TRBJ1-1; D perhaps matches TRBD1 (6 bases). Germline CDR1 and CDR2: LNHDA and SQIVND (reference sequence). V was shortened by 4 bases and J by 2 bases, with 11 bases between the two germline ends. The CDR3 is made up of 14 amino acids. CDR3 region: CASSTGGPNTEAFF. In DNA, the CDR3 is TGTGCCAGTAGTACTGGGGGCCCTAACACTGAAGCTTTCTTT.

The CDR3 region is CASTPQGSSYNEQFF. The CDR3 DNA follows: TGTGCCAGCACCCCCCAGGGGAGCTCCTACAATGAGCAGTTCTTC. The rearrangement uses TRBV9 and TRBJ2-1; weak D call: TRBD1 (6 bases). CDR1 is SGDLS and CDR2 is YYNGEE in the germline V gene. Between the trimmed V and J ends, which lost 6 bases and 0 bases, there was a span of 13 bases. This CDR3 comprises 15 residues. The complete variable domain, with remaining parts taken from reference TRBV9 and TRBJ2-1, reads DSGVTQTPKHLITATGQRVTLRCSPRSGDLSVYWYQQSLDQGLQFLIQYYNGEERAKGNILERFSAQQFPDLHSELNLSSLELGDSALYFCASTPQGSSYNEQFFGPGTRLTVL.

The chain links TRBV18 to TRBJ2-7, with 7 bases identical to TRBD2. With V trimmed by 8 bases and J by 2 bases, 3 bases remained unmatched. The CDR3 is made up of 12 amino acids. Per germline, CDR1 KGHSH and CDR2 LQKENI. CDR3 sequence (DNA): TGTGCCAGCACTGGGGGGGCCTACGAGCAGTACTTC. Amino acid sequence: CASTGGAYEQYF.